A selection of T cell receptor beta chains follows, all from one sample in a study of breast tumors, draining lymph nodes, adjacent tissues. TCRdb redid the calling of the multiplex PCR reads with MiXCR, one entry per CDR3 protein. The sample contains over 70,000 distinct CDR3 sequences, around 30% of which appear only once. The source material was axillary lymph node tissue. The receptors were sampled from a female donor with breast cancer. Some clones in this sample may be carry-over from other donors' samples. CDR3s include the opening cysteine and the closing phenylalanine or tryptophan. The D gene is left open where the match is weak. The size entry is marked missing in some rows and otherwise reads once, few, many or a size class.

v_call	clone_size	d_call	j_call	cdr3_nt	cdr3_aa
TRBV27	many	TRBD1	TRBJ1-3	TGTGCCAGCAGTTTCAAAACCGGGACAGGGGTGACAAACACCATATATTTT	CASSFKTGTGVTNTIYF
TRBV7-2	many	TRBD1	TRBJ2-1	TGTGCCAGCAGCTCGCCGGGACAGTACAATGAGCAGTTCTTC	CASSSPGQYNEQFF
TRBV6-1	many	NA	TRBJ2-2	TGTGCCACCTTGAACACCGGGGAGCTGTTTTTT	CATLNTGELFF
TRBV7-2	many	NA	TRBJ2-5	TGTGCCAGCAGACATAACGGAGAAGAGACCCAGTACTTC	CASRHNGEETQYF
TRBV4-1	NA	NA	TRBJ2-5	TGCGCCAGCAGCCAAGAAGGGGGTGGGACCCAGTACTTC	CASSQEGGGTQYF
TRBV18	many	TRBD2	TRBJ2-3	TGTGCCAGCTCACCGGGACTAGCGGGAGTAACTGGCACAGATACGCAGTATTTT	CASSPGLAGVTGTDTQYF
TRBV28	NA	TRBD2	TRBJ2-1	TGTGCCAGCAGTACTAGCGGGAGTGTGAATGAGCAGTTCTTC	CASSTSGSVNEQFF
TRBV5-1	NA	TRBD1	TRBJ2-7	TGCGCCAGCAGTCAGGCCGGGACAGGGACATACGAGCAGTACTTC	CASSQAGTGTYEQYF
TRBV28	NA	NA	TRBJ2-1	TGTGCCAGCGGAGTTCCGTCCTACAATGAGCAGTTCTTC	CASGVPSYNEQFF
TRBV6-2/TRBV6-3	NA	NA	TRBJ1-5	TGTGCCAGCAGCTACCCGGCAAGCAATCAGCCCCAGCATTTT	CASSYPASNQPQHF
TRBV5-1	many	TRBD1	TRBJ2-7	TGCGCCAGCAGCCCTGGACAGGGTTTTAGCGAGCAGTACTTC	CASSPGQGFSEQYF
TRBV20-1	NA	TRBD2	TRBJ2-5	TGCAGTGCTAGCGGGAGGAAAAGGTGGGAGACCCAGTACTTC	CSASGRKRWETQYF
TRBV5-1	many	TRBD2	TRBJ2-2	TGCGCCAGCAGCGCGGGACTAGCGGGATTTAACACCGGGGAGCTGTTTTTT	CASSAGLAGFNTGELFF
TRBV7-8	NA	NA	TRBJ1-2	TGTGCCAGCAGCCTAGCCCCTTGGGGAGGGAACTATGGCCACACCTTC	CASSLAPWGGNYGHTF
TRBV14	many	NA	TRBJ1-2	TGTGCCAGCAGCCCCCTTATCAGGGAGGTATATGGCTACACCTTC	CASSPLIREVYGYTF
TRBV2	many	NA	TRBJ1-1	TGTGCCAGCAGGATACTCATGAACACTGAAGCTTTCTTT	CASRILMNTEAFF
TRBV5-1	many	NA	TRBJ2-5	TGCGCCAGCAGCTTGTGGACTCAAGAGACCCAGTACTTC	CASSLWTQETQYF
TRBV5-1	many	TRBD1	TRBJ1-4	TGCGCCAGCAGCAGGGGACAGTCGGGGGATGAAAAACTGTTTTTT	CASSRGQSGDEKLFF
TRBV10-1	NA	TRBD2	TRBJ2-1	TGCGCCAGCAGTGAGTCGGGGACTAGCGGGAGCTCTGAGCAGTTCTTC	CASSESGTSGSSEQFF
TRBV28	many	NA	TRBJ1-2	TGTGCCAGCAAATCGGTCGACTATGGCTACACCTTC	CASKSVDYGYTF
TRBV6-5	many	TRBD1	TRBJ2-5	TGTGCCAGCAGTCACTCGGGACAGCCCGGGGAGACCCAGTACTTC	CASSHSGQPGETQYF
TRBV18	many	TRBD2	TRBJ2-7	TGTGCCAGCTCACTTCGGGGGGTCCCCTACGAGCAGTACTTC	CASSLRGVPYEQYF
TRBV5-1	many	TRBD1	TRBJ1-5	TGCGCCAGCAGCTTGGAGGCAGGGGGTCAGCCCCAGCATTTT	CASSLEAGGQPQHF
TRBV4-3	many	NA	TRBJ2-2	TGCGCCAGCAGCCAGAGACCCCCACCCTACACCGGGGAGCTGCTTTTT	CASSQRPPPYTGELLF
TRBV5-4	many	NA	TRBJ1-4	TGTGCCAGCAGCGTGGCCCTAAATGAAAAACTGTTTTTT	CASSVALNEKLFF
TRBV6-5	NA	NA	TRBJ2-3	TGTGCCAGCAGTCACTCGGTTTCCAATATGAGAGATACGCAGTATTTT	CASSHSVSNMRDTQYF
TRBV6-2/TRBV6-3	many	NA	TRBJ2-1	TGTGCCAGCAGCCCCAGGGCCTCCTACAATGAGCAGTTCTTC	CASSPRASYNEQFF
TRBV6-6	many	NA	TRBJ2-5	TGTGCCAGCAAAGGCAACCAAGAGACCCAGTACTTC	CASKGNQETQYF
TRBV27	many	TRBD1	TRBJ2-1	TGTGCCAGCAGGAGCAATACCGGGACAGACTACAATGAGCAGTTCTTC	CASRSNTGTDYNEQFF
TRBV12-5	many	NA	TRBJ2-5	TGTGCTAGTGGTTCCCCAAACGGGGTCGGGGAGACCCAGTACTTC	CASGSPNGVGETQYF
TRBV11-2	many	NA	TRBJ1-4	TGTGCCAGCAGCCCCGGCCGGACAACTAATGAAAAACTGTTTTTT	CASSPGRTTNEKLFF
TRBV28	many	TRBD1	TRBJ1-2	TGTGCCAGCAGAAGTCTACATTCAGGGGGTGACTATGGCTACACCTTC	CASRSLHSGGDYGYTF
TRBV5-1	many	NA	TRBJ2-7	TGCGCCAGCAGCTTGGCCTCTCCCGGGGTCTCCGAGCAGTACTTC	CASSLASPGVSEQYF
TRBV7-3	many	NA	TRBJ2-4	TGTGCCAGCAGCTTAACGTCAGAAAACATTCAGTACTTC	CASSLTSENIQYF
TRBV7-2	many	TRBD2	TRBJ2-1	TGTGCCAGCAGCACGACTAGCGGGGCGAATGAGCAGTTCTTC	CASSTTSGANEQFF
TRBV7-9	NA	NA	TRBJ2-7	TGTGCCAGCCGGGACAACTCCTACGAGCAGTACTTC	CASRDNSYEQYF
TRBV4-1	many	NA	TRBJ2-1	TGCGCCAGCAGCCAAGTTCTTGGTGAGTTAGACTACAATGAGCAGTTCTTC	CASSQVLGELDYNEQFF
TRBV12-3/TRBV12-4	many	NA	TRBJ2-5	TGTGCCAGCAGTTTAATACGGACAGCACTCCAAGAGACCCAGTACTTC	CASSLIRTALQETQYF
TRBV7-3	once	TRBD2	TRBJ2-3	TGTGCCAGCAGCTTAATGGGCGGGAGACGTTATTCAGATACGCAGTATTTT	CASSLMGGRRYSDTQYF
TRBV19	many	TRBD2	TRBJ2-2	TGTGCCAGTAGTATCGGCGGGAGTAGCACCGGGGAGCTGTTTTTT	CASSIGGSSTGELFF
TRBV30	many	NA	TRBJ2-3	TGTGCCTGGCAGACGACAGATACGCAGTATTTT	CAWQTTDTQYF